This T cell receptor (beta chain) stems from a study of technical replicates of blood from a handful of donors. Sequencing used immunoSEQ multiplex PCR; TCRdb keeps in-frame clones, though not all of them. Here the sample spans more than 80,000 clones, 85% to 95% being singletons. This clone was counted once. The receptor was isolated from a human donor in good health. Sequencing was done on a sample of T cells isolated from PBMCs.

The CDR3 sequence is CASSQALAGGPGTGELFF. The CDR3 DNA reads TGCGCCAGCAGCCAAGCTCTAGCGGGAGGGCCGGGTACCGGGGAGCTGTTTTTT. V is TRBV4-3 and J is TRBJ2-2, with TRBD2 matching 12 bases. Per germline, CDR1 LGHNA and CDR2 YSLEER. The V gene end was trimmed by 1 base and the J gene end by 5 bases; junction bases not matched to a gene: 8. The CDR3 runs to 18 residues.